The source of this TCR beta chain is a study of T cells expressing NK-cell markers. Study-wide points: HCMV specificity of expanded NKG2C+ T cell clones remained unclear.

TCRdb reprocessed the 5' RACE reads; each CDR3 protein has one entry and no DNA is given. The table lists about 260,000 distinct CDR3 sequences. The germline V gene has CDR1 MGHRA and CDR2 YSYEKL. CDR3 length equals 16 residues. To note about this clonotype: Antigen specificity is unknown.

The receptor comes from a woman between 18 and 75 years old in good health. Input material: blood T cells: a sorted CD56 or NKG2C T cell subset, CD4+ or CD8+ T cells, or bulk PBMC T cells (not recorded which). This chain uses TRBV4-1 with TRBJ1-2. This chain's CDR3 is CASSQGQGPRGYGYTF.